A single T cell receptor beta chain is shown here with its context. Antigen specificity is unknown. Other DNA sequences of this sample code for an identical CDR3. The sample originates from a study of cytomegalovirus exposure and HLA in healthy donors. Study at large: Prior work identified 100 million to 130 million unique TCR beta sequences in 150 million to 200 million T cells.

Primers: 60 Vbeta forward and 13 Jbeta reverse. Method: immunoSEQ multiplex PCR; TCRdb's copy keeps in-frame clones and lacks some. The clone table shows about 150,000 clones, with the ten largest holding approximately 1.5%. Trimming shortened V by 6 bases and J by 2 bases, and 10 bases separated the two germline ends. CDR3 length: 13 amino acids. The germline V gene has CDR1 SGHTA and CDR2 FQGTGA. Study results and caveats: When analyzed later, the rates of TCR association showed variation by HLA locus, with DRB1 the most and HLA-C the fewest. CMV serostatus was the only recorded immune exposure for donors.

The sequencing input was PBMCs. V usage is TRBV7-3 and J usage is TRBJ1-1; tentatively, D is TRBD1 (5 bases). The receptor was isolated from a woman between 50 and 59 years old in good health and CMV-seronegative. CDR3 in DNA: TGTGCCAGCAGTCCCGGGGGAAACACTGAAGCTTTCTTT. Its protein is CASSPGGNTEAFF. Together with reference TRBV7-3 and TRBJ1-1, the CDR3 gives the full variable domain: GAGVSQTPSNKVTEKGKYVELRCDPISGHTALYWYRQSLGQGPEFLIYFQGTGAADDSGLPNDRFFAVRPEGSVSTLKIQRTERGDSAVYLCASSPGGNTEAFFGQGTRLTVV.